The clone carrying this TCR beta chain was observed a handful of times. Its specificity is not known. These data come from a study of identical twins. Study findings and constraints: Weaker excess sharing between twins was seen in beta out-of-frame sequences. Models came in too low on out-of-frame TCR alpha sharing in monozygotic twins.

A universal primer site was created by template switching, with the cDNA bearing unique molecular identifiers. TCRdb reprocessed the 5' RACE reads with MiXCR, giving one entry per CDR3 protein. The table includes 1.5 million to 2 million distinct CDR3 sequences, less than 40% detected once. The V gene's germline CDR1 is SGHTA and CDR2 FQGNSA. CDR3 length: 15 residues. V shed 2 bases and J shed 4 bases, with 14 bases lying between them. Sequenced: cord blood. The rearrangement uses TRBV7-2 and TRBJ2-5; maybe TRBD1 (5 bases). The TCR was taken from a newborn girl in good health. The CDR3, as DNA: TGTGCCAGCAGCTTAAAGGCAGGGTGGTCAGAGACCCAGTACTTC. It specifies CASSLKAGWSETQYF.